The sequence of this T cell receptor beta chain was determined in a study of response to subunit inactivated influenza vaccine. TCRdb reprocessed the RT-PCR reads via MiXCR and lists one record per CDR3 protein. The sample gives about 780,000 distinct CDR3 sequences, less than 20% of which show up once; approximately 10% is in the top ten. Study-wide results and limits: The authors proposed limited new T cell recruitment per seasonal influenza vaccination.

This clonotype was observed a few times. The antigen is not known. The CDR3 is 17 residues long. The germline V gene encodes CDR1 LGHNA and CDR2 YNFKEQ. The V gene end was trimmed by 4 bases and the J gene end by 1 base; junction bases not matched to a gene: 12. Material: PBMCs from blood, obtained approximately 5 days after vaccination. The sequence was collected from a man between 45 and 60 years old who received an inactivated influenza vaccine. V and J are TRBV4-2 and TRBJ2-5, with 7 bases matching TRBD2. Written as DNA, the CDR3 is TGTGCCAGCAGCCGGAAAGGAACGGGGGGAATCCAAGAGACCCAGTACTTC. It yields the protein CASSRKGTGGIQETQYF.